A single sample is the source of the 14 T cell receptor beta chains below, sequenced in a study of T-cell memory formation after mild COVID-19. TCRdb re-derived calls from the 5' RACE reads in MiXCR, one entry per CDR3 protein. The sample has 430,000 or so distinct CDR3 sequences, roughly 25% seen once. Sequenced input: PBMCs or a T cell subset sorted from them (not recorded which). These receptors all stem from an adult woman who had mild COVID-19 (a few samples of this study predate the infection). Cell type and time point are not known.

This chain uses TRBV7-9 with TRBJ1-4, with D possibly matching TRBD1 (5 bases). CDR3 size: 17 residues. The V gene lost 0 bases and the J gene lost 7 bases, with 18 bases spanning the gap. Germline CDR1 and CDR2: SEHNR and FQNEAQ (reference sequence). The CDR3 reads CASSLASQAGLSEKLFF. The CDR3 region has the DNA TGTGCCAGCAGCTTAGCGTCACAGGCCGGCTTGTCTGAAAAACTGTTTTTT.

This clonotype was observed at least ten times. The junction does not match germline at one end; this may be a read error. The chain uses TRBV5-1 and TRBJ1-1; 8 bases align to TRBD1. CDR3 length: 15 amino acids. Germline V lookup: CDR1 SGHRS, CDR2 YFSETQ. Written as DNA, the CDR3 is TGTGCCAGCAGTTTATCCGGGACAGGGAACACTGAAGCTTTCTTT. Its translation: CASSLSGTGNTEAFF.

This clonotype turned up a few times. This rearrangement joins TRBV7-9 to TRBJ2-7, with TRBD1 identical over 7 bases. Germline V CDR1 and CDR2: SEHNR, FQNEAQ (reference sequence). The junction had 11 bases not matched to a gene; V was cut back by 5 bases and J by 1 base. This CDR3 comprises 16 residues. CDR3: CASSPRTGVESYEQYF. DNA for the CDR3: TGTGCCAGCAGCCCTCGAACAGGGGTCGAGTCCTACGAGCAGTACTTC.

The CDR3 DNA is TGTGCCAGCAGCCAGGGCGCCTGGAGAGAGACCCAGTACTTC. Amino acid sequence: CASSQGAWRETQYF. The V and J genes are TRBV3-1 and TRBJ2-5; no clear D gene. Germline-derived CDR1 and CDR2 are LGHDT and YNNKEL (reference sequence). The CDR3 is 14 amino acids. V was shortened by 3 bases and J by 4 bases, with 12 bases between the two germline ends.

The chain recombines TRBV5-1 with TRBJ2-7; D is perhaps TRBD1 or TRBD2 (6 bases each). V was pared by 4 bases and J by 5 bases, with 16 bases between. Germline V gene sequence: CDR1 SGHRS, CDR2 YFSETQ. CDR3 size: 14 residues. This chain's CDR3 is CASSLEGVMDEQYF. The CDR3 DNA reads as TGCGCCAGCAGCCTGGAGGGGGTAATGGACGAGCAGTACTTC.

This clonotype was observed a handful of times. V gene TRBV20-1 combines with J gene TRBJ1-4; D gene ambiguous. Germline V lookup: CDR1 DFQATT, CDR2 SNEGSKA (reference sequence). V lost 5 bases, J lost 3 bases, and 7 bases lay in between. This CDR3 is built from 12 residues. The CDR3 DNA reads TGCAGTGCTCCCAGATCTAATGAAAAACTGTTTTTT. This translates into CSAPRSNEKLFF.

The rearrangement uses TRBV7-8 and TRBJ2-5; no reliable D call. Germline V gives CDR1 SGHVS, CDR2 FQNEAQ. Trimming cost V 4 bases and J 5 bases, with 14 bases left between them. The CDR3 is made up of 14 amino acids. CDR3 region: CASSSGPPGETQYF. CDR3 DNA sequence: TGTGCCAGCAGCTCCGGGCCTCCCGGGGAGACCCAGTACTTC.

This clonotype has more than one count but fewer than ten. The chain carries TRBV2 and TRBJ2-5; 12 bases are a match to TRBD2. The germline V gene encodes CDR1 SNHLY and CDR2 FYNNEI. The ends lost 7 bases at V and 5 bases at J; junction bases unmatched: 2. CDR3 length: 13 residues. In nucleotides, the CDR3 is TGTGCCAGCAAACTAGCGGGGGGTGAGACCCAGTACTTC. This translates into CASKLAGGETQYF.

This chain uses TRBV29-1 with TRBJ2-1; a possible D gene is TRBD1 (8 bases). V was pared by 4 bases and J by 2 bases, with 24 bases between. There are 18 residues in the CDR3. CDR1 is SQVTM and CDR2 is ANQGSEA in the germline V gene. In DNA form, the CDR3 reads TGCAGCGTTGTTTTGGACAGGGTCTATGCGGGGGCCTACAATGAGCAGTTCTTC. It is translated as CSVVLDRVYAGAYNEQFF.

The chain combines TRBV10-3 with TRBJ2-7, with D possibly called TRBD1 or TRBD2 (5 bases each). The CDR3 is made up of 13 amino acids. Trimming cost V 11 bases and J 2 bases, with 16 bases left between them. Germline CDR1 and CDR2: ENHRY and SYGVKD. The CDR3 spells CALGRDLTYEQYF. As DNA, the CDR3 is TGTGCCCTGGGCAGGGACCTAACCTACGAGCAGTACTTC.

The gene calls are TRBV7-2 and TRBJ1-1; 8 bases match TRBD1. Looked up from germline, CDR1 is SGHTA and CDR2 is FQGNSA. Trimming removed 3 bases from V and 1 base from J; junction bases left unmatched: 4. The CDR3 length is 15 residues. The chain's CDR3 is CASSLTGTGNTEAFF. The CDR3 DNA reads TGTGCCAGCAGCTTGACCGGGACAGGGAACACTGAAGCTTTCTTT.

The chain uses TRBV11-3 and TRBJ1-2, with D maybe TRBD1 (6 bases). Germline lookup yields CDR1 SGHNT and CDR2 YENEEA. CDR3 size: 15 residues. With 5 bases removed from V and 0 bases from J, the gap between germline ends came to 13 bases. This chain's CDR3 is CASSLDSPPNYGYTF. The CDR3, as DNA: TGTGCCAGCAGCCTGGACAGTCCTCCTAACTATGGCTACACCTTC.

This clonotype was seen ten or more times. Mismatch with germline at one junction end may stem from a read error. The chain links TRBV30 to TRBJ2-2; the D call may be TRBD1 or TRBD2 (6 bases each). The CDR3 spans 13 residues. Germline V lookup: CDR1 GTSNPN, CDR2 SVGIG (reference sequence). CDR3 coding DNA: TGTGCCTGGATTCCCTCGGACGGTGGAGGAGGGGGTTTT. This codes for CAWIPSDGGGGGF.

The chain recombines TRBV6-6 with TRBJ1-4; TRBD1 is a possible D gene (5 bases). V shed 4 bases and J shed 2 bases, with 11 bases lying between them. The CDR3 is made up of 15 amino acids. CDR1 and CDR2 from the germline V gene are MNHNY and SVGAGI (reference sequence). CDR3 DNA: TGTGCCAGCAGTTCTCAGGGACCCACTAATGAAAAACTGTTTTTT. It specifies CASSSQGPTNEKLFF.